Listed below are T cell receptor beta chains from one sample, sequenced in a study of CD8+ T cells in alopecia areata. Sequenced by immunoSEQ multiplex PCR; TCRdb stores in-frame clones only, minus some. The sample shows roughly 140,000 clones, about three fifths of them seen only once. The specimen sequenced was CD8+ T cells sorted from blood. The origin of the receptors is a human donor in good health. CDR3s include the opening cysteine and the closing phenylalanine or tryptophan. Clone size appears in some rows only: once, few, many, or a class for an expanded clone.

j_call | clone_size | v_call | cdr3_aa
TRBJ2-2 | - | TRBV29-1 | CSVEKEGTGELFF
TRBJ2-1 | - | TRBV27 | CASSLGHVNEQFF
TRBJ2-7 | once | TRBV30 | CAWSEVGGSYEQYF
TRBJ2-3 | few | TRBV2 | CASSDARADTQYF
TRBJ1-1 | - | TRBV15 | CATSQPGVNTEAFF
TRBJ2-3 | - | TRBV14 | CASSQGLATTDTQYF
TRBJ2-2 | - | TRBV6-1 | CASKAGVEAGELFF
TRBJ2-7 | - | TRBV11-1 | CASSAGLGEQYF
TRBJ2-7 | once | TRBV4-2 | CASSQVGTGDEQYF
TRBJ2-7 | few | TRBV29-1 | CSVGPDRLNEQYF
TRBJ2-7 | once | TRBV6-5 | CASTEGTGGTYEQYF
TRBJ2-7 | - | TRBV13 | CASSLGAGNYEQYF
TRBJ2-7 | once | TRBV19 | CASTGTPWSHEQYF
TRBJ2-6 | - | TRBV25-1 | CASSGPPAFHSGANVLTF
TRBJ2-3 | - | TRBV20-1 | CSAPAGDTQYF
TRBJ2-3 | - | TRBV25-1 | CASSEFRDTQYF
TRBJ2-7 | - | TRBV7-9 | CASSLGDYRGYEQYF
TRBJ1-1 | few | TRBV27 | CASSRQVNTEAFF
TRBJ2-7 | - | TRBV10-3 | CAISESGNPYEQYF
TRBJ2-7 | few | TRBV5-1 | CASSPITSYEQYF
TRBJ2-6 | few | TRBV23-1 | CASSHWCINVLTF
TRBJ1-2 | - | TRBV29-1 | CSVWAGSYGYTF
TRBJ2-5 | few | TRBV29-1 | CSVDRLAGGDQETQYF
TRBJ2-7 | few | TRBV2 | CASSGTNYEQYF